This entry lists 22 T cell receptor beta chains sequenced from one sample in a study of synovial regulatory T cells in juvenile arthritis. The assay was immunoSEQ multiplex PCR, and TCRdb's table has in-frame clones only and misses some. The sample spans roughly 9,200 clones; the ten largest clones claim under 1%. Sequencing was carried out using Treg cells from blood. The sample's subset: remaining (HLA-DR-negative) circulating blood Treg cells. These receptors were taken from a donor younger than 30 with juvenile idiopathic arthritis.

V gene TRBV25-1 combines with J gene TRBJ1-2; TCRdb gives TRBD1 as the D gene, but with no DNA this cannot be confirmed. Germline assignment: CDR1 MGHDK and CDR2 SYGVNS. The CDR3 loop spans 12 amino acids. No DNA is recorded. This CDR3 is CASQAGGYGYTF.

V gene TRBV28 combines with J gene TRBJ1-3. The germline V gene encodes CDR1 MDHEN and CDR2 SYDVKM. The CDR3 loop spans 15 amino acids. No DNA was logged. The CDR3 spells CASRPFEGLENTIYF. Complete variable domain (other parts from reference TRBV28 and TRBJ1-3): DVKVTQSSRYLVKRTGEKVFLECVQDMDHENMFWYRQDPGLGLRLIYFSYDVKMKEKGDIPEGYSVSREKKERFSLILESASTNQTSMYLCASRPFEGLENTIYFGEGSWLTVV.

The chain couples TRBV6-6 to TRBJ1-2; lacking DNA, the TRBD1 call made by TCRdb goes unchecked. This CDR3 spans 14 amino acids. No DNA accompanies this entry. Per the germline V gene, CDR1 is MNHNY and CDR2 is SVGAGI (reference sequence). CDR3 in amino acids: CASSLTGGIYGYTF.

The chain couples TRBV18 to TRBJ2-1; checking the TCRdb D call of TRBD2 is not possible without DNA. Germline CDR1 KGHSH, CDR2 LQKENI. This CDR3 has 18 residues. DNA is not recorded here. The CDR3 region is CASSPPPMAGVFYNEQFF. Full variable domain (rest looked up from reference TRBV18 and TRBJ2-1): NAGVMQNPRHLVRRRGQEARLRCSPMKGHSHVYWYRQLPEEGLKFMVYLQKENIIDESGMPKERFSAEFPKEGPSILRIQQVVRGDSAAYFCASSPPPMAGVFYNEQFFGPGTRLTVL.

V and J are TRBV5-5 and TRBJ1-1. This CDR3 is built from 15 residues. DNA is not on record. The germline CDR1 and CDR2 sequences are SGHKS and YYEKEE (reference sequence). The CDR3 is CASSPDPSANTEAFF.

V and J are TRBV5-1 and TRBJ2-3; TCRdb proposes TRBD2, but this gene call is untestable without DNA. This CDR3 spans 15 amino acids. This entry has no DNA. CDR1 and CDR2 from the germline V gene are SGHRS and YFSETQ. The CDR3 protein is CASTFGGQGTDTQYF.

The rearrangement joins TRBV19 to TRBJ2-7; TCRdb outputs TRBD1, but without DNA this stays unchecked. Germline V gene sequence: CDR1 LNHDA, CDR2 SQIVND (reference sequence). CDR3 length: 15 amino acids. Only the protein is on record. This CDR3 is CASSQTGGNSYEQYF.

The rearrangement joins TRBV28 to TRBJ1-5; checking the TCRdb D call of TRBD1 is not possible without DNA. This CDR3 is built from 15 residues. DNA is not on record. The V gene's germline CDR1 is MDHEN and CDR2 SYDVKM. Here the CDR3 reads CASTRQFNSNQPQHF.

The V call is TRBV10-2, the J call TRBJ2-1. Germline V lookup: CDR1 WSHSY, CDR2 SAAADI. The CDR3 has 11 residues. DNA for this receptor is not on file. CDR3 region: CASTGDRSQFF.

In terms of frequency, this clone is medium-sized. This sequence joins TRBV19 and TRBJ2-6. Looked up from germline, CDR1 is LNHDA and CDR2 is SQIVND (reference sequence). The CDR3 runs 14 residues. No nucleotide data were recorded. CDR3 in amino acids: CASQYRSGANVLTF.

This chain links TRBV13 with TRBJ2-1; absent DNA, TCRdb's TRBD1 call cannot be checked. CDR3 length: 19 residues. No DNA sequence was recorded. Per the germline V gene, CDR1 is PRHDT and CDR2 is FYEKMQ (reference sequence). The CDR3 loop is CASSPGGYRDTRSVNEQFF.

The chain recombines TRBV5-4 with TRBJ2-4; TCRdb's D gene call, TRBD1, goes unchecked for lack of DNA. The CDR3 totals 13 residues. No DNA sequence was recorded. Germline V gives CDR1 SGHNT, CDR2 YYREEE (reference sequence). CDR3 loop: CASSLDRSNIQYF.

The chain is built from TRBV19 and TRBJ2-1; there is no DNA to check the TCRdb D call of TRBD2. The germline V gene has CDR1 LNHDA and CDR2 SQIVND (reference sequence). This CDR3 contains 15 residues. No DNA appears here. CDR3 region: CASKSGSRPYNEQFF.

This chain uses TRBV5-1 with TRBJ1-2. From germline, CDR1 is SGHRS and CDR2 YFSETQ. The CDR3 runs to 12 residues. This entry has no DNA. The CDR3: CASSLGTYGYTF. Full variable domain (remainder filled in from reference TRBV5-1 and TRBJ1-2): KAGVTQTPRYLIKTRGQQVTLSCSPISGHRSVSWYQQTPGQGLQFLFEYFSETQRNKGNFPGRFSGRQFSNSRSEMNVSTLELGDSALYLCASSLGTYGYTFGSGTRLTVV.

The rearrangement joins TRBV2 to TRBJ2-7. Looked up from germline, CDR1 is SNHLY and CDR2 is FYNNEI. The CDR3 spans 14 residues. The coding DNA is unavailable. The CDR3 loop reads CASSEAPFTYEQYF. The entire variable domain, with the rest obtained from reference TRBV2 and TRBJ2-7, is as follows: EPEVTQTPSHQVTQMGQEVILRCVPISNHLYFYWYRQILGQKVEFLVSFYNNEISEKSEIFDDQFSVERPDGSNFTLKIRSTKLEDSAMYFCASSEAPFTYEQYFGPGTRLTVT.

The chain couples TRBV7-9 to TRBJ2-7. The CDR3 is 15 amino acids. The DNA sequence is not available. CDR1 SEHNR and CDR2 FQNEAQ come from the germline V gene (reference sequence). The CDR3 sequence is CASSPPISVSYEQYF.

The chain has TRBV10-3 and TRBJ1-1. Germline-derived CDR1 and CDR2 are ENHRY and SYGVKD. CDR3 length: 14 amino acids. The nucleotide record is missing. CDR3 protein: CAISPRGVDTEAFF.

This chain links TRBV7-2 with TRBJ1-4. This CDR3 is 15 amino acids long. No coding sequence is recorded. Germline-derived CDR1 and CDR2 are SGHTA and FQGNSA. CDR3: CASSLSGRRDEKLFF.

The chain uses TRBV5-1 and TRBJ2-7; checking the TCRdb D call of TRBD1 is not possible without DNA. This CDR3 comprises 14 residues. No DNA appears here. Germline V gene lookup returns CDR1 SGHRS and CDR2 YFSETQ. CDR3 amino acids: CASSFPTSTYEQYF.

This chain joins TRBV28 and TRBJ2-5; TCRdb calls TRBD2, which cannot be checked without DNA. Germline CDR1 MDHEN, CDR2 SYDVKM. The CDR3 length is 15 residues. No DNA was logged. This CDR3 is CASTAVRGIGETQYF.

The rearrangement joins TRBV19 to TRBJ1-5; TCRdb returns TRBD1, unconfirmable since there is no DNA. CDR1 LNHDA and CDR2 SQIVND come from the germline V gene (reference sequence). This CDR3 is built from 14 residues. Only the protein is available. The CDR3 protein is CASSPRGRNQPQHF.

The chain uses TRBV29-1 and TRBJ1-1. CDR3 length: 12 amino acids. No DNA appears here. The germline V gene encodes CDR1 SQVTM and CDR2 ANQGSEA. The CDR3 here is CSVAGLNTEAFF.